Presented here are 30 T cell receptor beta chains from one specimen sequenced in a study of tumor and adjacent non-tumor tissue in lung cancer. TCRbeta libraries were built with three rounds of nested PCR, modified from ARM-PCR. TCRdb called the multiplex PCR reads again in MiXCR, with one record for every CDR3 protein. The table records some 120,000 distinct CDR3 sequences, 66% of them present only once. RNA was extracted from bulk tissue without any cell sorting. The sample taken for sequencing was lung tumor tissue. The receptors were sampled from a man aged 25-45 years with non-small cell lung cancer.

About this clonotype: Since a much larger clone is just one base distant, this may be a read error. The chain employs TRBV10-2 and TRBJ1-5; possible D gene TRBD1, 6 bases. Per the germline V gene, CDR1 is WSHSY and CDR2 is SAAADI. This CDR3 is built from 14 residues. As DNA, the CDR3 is TGCCCCAGCAGTGGTGGGGGAGGGGGGCAGCCCCAGCATTTT. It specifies CPSSGGGGGQPQHF.

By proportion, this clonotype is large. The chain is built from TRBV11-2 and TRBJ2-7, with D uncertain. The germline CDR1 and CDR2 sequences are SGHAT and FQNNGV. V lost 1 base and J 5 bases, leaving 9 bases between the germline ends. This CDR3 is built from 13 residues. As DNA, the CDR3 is TGTGCCAGCAGCTTAGGGCAGCTGAACGAGCAGTACTTC. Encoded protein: CASSLGQLNEQYF. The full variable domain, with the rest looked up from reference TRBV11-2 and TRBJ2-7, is EAGVAQSPRYKIIEKRQSVAFWCNPISGHATLYWYQQILGQGPKLLIQFQNNGVVDDSQLPKDRFSAERLKGVDSTLKIQPAKLEDSAVYLCASSLGQLNEQYFGPGTRLTVT.

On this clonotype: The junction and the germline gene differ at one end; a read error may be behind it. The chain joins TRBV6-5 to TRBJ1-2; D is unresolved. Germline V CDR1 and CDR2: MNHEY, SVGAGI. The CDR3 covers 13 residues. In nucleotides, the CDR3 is TGTGCCAGCCGTTACTCGGCGGACTATGGCTACACTTTC. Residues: CASRYSADYGYTF.

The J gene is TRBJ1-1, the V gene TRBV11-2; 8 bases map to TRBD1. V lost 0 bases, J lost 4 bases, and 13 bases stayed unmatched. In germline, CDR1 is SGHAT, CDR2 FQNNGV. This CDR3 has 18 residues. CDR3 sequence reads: CASSLDLGQAGMITEAFF. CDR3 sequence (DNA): TGTGCCAGCAGCTTAGACTTGGGACAGGCTGGAATGATCACTGAAGCTTTCTTT.

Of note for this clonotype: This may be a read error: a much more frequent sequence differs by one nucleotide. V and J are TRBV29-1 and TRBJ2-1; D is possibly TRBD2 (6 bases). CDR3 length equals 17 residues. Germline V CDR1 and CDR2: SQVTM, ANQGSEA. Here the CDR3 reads CSVELLLWGLSYNEQLF. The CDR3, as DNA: TGCAGCGTTGAACTTCTACTTTGGGGACTCTCCTACAATGAGCAGTTGTTC.

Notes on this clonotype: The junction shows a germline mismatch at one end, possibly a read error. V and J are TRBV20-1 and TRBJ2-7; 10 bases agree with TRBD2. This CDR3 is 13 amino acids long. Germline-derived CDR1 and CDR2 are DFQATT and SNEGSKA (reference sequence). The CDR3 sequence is CSTSGEDLYKQYF. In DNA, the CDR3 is TGCAGTACTAGCGGGGAAGACCTCTACAAGCAGTACTTC.

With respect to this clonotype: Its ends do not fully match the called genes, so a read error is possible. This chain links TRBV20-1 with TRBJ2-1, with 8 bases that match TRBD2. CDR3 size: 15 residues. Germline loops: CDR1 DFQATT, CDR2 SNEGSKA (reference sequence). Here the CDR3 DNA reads TGCAGTACTAGAAATCCCTTAGCGGGAATCAATGAGCAGTTCTTC. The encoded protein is CSTRNPLAGINEQFF.

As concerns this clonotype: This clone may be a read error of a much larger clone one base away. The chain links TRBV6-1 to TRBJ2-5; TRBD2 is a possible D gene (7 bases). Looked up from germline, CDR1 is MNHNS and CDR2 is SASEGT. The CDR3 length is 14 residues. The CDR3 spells CTSTLGGGSLAQYF. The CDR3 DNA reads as TGTACCAGCACCCTTGGGGGGGGCTCACTGGCCCAGTACTTC.

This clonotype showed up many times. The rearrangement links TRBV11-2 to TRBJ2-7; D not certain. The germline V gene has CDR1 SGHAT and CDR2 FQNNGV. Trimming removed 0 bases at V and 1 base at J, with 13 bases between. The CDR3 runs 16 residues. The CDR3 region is CASSLDQYRESYEQYF. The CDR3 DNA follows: TGTGCCAGCAGCTTAGATCAATACAGAGAATCCTACGAGCAGTACTTC. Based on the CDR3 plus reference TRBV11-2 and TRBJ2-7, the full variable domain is EAGVAQSPRYKIIEKRQSVAFWCNPISGHATLYWYQQILGQGPKLLIQFQNNGVVDDSQLPKDRFSAERLKGVDSTLKIQPAKLEDSAVYLCASSLDQYRESYEQYFGPGTRLTVT.

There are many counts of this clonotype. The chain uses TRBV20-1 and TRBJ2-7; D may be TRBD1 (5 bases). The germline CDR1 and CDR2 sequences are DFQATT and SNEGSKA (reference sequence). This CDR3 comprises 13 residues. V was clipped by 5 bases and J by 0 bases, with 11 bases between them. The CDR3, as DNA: TGCAGTGCTCTAGACAGTTTCTCCTACGAGCAGTACTTC. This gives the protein CSALDSFSYEQYF.

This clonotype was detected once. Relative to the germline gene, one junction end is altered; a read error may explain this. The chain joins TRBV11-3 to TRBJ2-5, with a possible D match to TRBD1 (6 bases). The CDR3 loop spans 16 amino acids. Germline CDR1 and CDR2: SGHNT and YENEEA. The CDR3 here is CASSPRTETLQETQYF. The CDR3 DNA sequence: TGTGCCAGCAGTCCGAGGACAGAAACTCTCCAAGAGACCCAGTACTTT.

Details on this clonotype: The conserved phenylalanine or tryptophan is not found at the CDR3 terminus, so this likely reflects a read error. The CDR3 DNA reads as TGTGTCATCAGTAGGGGGACAGACTACACCATC. Translating gives CVISRGTDYTI. This chain links TRBV12-3 or TRBV12-4 with TRBJ1-2, with 7 bases that match TRBD1. The CDR3 length is 11 residues.

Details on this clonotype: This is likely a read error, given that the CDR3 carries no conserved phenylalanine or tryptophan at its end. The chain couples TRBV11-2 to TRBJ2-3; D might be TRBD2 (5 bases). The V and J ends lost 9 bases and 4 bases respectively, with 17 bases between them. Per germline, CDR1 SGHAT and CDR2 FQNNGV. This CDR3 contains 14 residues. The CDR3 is CARSPMVRADTQYL. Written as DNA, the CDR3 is TGTGCCAGAAGCCCCATGGTGAGGGCAGATACGCAGTATCTT.

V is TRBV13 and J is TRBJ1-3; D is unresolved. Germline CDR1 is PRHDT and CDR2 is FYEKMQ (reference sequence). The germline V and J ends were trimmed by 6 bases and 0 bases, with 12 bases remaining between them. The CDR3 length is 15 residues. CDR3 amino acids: CASRMAASSGNTIYF. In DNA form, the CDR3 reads TGTGCCAGCAGGATGGCCGCTAGCTCTGGAAACACCATATATTTT.

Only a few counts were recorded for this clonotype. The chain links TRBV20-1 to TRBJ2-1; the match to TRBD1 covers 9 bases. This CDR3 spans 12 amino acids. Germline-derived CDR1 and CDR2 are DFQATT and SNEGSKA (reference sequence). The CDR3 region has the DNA TGCAGCGGACAGGGGAGCTACAATGAGCAGTTCTTC. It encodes CSGQGSYNEQFF.

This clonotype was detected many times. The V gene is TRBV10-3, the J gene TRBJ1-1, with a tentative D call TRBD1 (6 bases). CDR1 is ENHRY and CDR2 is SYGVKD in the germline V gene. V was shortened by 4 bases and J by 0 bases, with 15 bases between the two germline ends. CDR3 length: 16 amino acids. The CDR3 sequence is CAISVTGLTMNTEAFF. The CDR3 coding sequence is TGTGCCATCAGTGTAACAGGGTTGACCATGAACACTGAAGCTTTCTTT.

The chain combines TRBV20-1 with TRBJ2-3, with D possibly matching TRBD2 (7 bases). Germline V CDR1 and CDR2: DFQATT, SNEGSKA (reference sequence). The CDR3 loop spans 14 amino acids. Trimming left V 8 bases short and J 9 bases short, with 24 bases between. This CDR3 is CSLLLTGGGWTQYF. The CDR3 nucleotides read TGCAGTCTACTACTAACGGGGGGCGGGTGGACGCAGTATTTT.

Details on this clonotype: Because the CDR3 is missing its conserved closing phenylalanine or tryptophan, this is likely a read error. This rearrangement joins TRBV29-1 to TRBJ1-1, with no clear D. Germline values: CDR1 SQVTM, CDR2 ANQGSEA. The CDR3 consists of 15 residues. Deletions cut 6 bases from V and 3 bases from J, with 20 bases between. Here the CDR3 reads CSVSDLPGHYTEAFI. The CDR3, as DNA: TGCAGCGTGTCGGACTTACCCGGTCACTACACTGAAGCTTTCATT.

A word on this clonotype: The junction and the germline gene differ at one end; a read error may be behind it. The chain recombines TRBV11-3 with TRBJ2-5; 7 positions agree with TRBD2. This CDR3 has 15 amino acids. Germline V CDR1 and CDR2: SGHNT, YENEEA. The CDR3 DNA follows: TGTGCCAGCGGCTTAGATGCGGGAGAGCAAGAGACCCAGTACTTC. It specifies CASGLDAGEQETQYF.

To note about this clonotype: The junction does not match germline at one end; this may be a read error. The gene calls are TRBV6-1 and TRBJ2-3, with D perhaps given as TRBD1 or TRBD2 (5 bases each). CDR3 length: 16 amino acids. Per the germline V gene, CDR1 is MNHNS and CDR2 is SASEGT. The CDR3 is CVSSGGSVTQRDTQYF. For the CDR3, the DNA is TGTGTCAGCAGTGGGGGTAGCGTGACCCAACGGGATACGCAGTATTTT.

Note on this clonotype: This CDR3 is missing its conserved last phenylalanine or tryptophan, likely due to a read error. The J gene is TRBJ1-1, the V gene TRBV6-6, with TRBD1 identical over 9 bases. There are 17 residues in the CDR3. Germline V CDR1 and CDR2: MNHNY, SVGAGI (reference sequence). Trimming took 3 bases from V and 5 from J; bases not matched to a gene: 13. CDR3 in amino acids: CASSYGGTGRAHTEAFL. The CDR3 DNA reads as TGTGCCAGCAGTTATGGGGGGACAGGGAGGGCACATACTGAAGCTTTCCTT.

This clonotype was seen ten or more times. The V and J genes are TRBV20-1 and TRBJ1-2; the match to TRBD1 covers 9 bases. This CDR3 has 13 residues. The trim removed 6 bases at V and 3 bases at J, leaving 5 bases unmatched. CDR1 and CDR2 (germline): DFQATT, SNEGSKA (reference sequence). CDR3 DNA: TGCAGTGCGCTGGACAGGGGTGACTATGGCTACACCTTC. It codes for CSALDRGDYGYTF.

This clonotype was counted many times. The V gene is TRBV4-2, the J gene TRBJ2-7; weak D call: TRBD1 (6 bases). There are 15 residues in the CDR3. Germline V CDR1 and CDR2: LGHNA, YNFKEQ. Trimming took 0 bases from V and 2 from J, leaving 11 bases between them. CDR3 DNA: TGTGCCAGCAGCCAAGATGGGGACACGGCCTACGAGCAGTACTTC. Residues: CASSQDGDTAYEQYF.

CDR3 coding DNA: TGTGCCAGCAACTTGCTAGCGGGAGTAGCGAATGAGCAGTTCTTC. Translation: CASNLLAGVANEQFF. The rearrangement links TRBV11-2 to TRBJ2-1; the match to TRBD2 covers 10 bases. V gave up 7 bases and J gave up 7 bases; unmatched junction bases: 10. Germline V gene data show CDR1 as SGHAT and CDR2 as FQNNGV. The CDR3 consists of 15 residues.

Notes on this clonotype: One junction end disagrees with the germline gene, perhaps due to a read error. The CDR3 bases are TGTGCCAGCGGCCCCGCCCCGGAGTCGGACTACGAGCAATACTTC. Translated: CASGPAPESDYEQYF. The chain uses TRBV4-2 and TRBJ2-7; weak D call: TRBD2 (6 bases). CDR3 length: 15 amino acids. CDR1 and CDR2 (germline): LGHNA, YNFKEQ.

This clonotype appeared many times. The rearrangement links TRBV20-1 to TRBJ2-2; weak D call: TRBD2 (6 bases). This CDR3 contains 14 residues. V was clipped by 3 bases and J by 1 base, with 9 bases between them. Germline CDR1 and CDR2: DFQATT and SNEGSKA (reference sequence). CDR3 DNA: TGCAGTGCTAGGCGGGGTTGGAACACCGGGGAGCTGTTTTTT. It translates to CSARRGWNTGELFF.

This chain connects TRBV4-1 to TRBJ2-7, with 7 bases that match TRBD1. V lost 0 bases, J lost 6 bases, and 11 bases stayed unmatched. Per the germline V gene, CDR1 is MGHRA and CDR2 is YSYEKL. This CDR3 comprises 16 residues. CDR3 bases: TGCGCCAGCAGCCAAGACGAGACGGGACAGACCCTCGAGCAGTACTTC. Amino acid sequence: CASSQDETGQTLEQYF.

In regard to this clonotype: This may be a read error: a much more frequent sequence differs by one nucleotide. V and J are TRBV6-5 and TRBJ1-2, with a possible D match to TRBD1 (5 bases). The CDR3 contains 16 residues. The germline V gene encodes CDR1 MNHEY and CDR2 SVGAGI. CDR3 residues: CASSYVGPGGNFGYTF. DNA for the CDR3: TGTGCCAGCAGTTACGTCGGGCCCGGGGGGAACTTTGGCTACACCTTC.

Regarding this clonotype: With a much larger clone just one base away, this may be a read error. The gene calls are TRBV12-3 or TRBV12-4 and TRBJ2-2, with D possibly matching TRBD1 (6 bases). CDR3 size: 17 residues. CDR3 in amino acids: CTSSSGKAGAFTGELFF. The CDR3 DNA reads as TGTACCAGCAGTTCAGGGAAGGCAGGGGCTTTTACCGGGGAGCTGTTTTTT.

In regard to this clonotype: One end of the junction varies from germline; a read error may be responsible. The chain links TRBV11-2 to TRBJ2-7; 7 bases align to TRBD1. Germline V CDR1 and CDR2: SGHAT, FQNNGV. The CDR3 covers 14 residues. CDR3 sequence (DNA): TGTACCAGCATACAGGGGCATAGCTCCTACGAGCAGTACTTC. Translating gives CTSIQGHSSYEQYF.